The T cell receptor (beta chain) described here comes from a study of response to subunit inactivated influenza vaccine. CDR3 length: 16 amino acids. V was pared by 5 bases and J by 3 bases, with 6 bases of the junction left unmatched. CDR1 SGHTA and CDR2 FQGTGA come from the germline V gene. TCRdb analysed the RT-PCR reads with MiXCR anew, one entry per CDR3 protein. Of roughly 760,000 distinct CDR3 sequences listed, 20% to 25% are singletons. This chain joins TRBV7-3 and TRBJ2-2; TRBD2 agrees at 10 bases. This specimen was PBMCs from blood, taken more than 4 days after vaccination. The receptor was derived from a man aged 50 to 59 who received an inactivated influenza vaccine. The CDR3 DNA sequence: TGTGCCAGCAGCATCACCGGGACTAGCGACACCGGGGAGCTGTTTTTT. It is translated as CASSITGTSDTGELFF.